This TCR beta chain was retrieved from a study of neurological immune-mediated disorders. The CDR3 runs 15 residues. Trimming took 6 bases from V and 3 from J, leaving 16 bases between them. Germline values: CDR1 SEHNR, CDR2 FQNEAQ (reference sequence). TCRdb analysed the 5' RACE reads with MiXCR anew, one entry per CDR3 protein. The sample contains tens of thousands of distinct CDR3 sequences, roughly 3.9% of which appear only once. This receptor was taken from a man aged 30 to 39 with multiple sclerosis. The J gene is TRBJ2-3, the V gene TRBV7-9, with D unclear. Material: PBMCs. The CDR3 DNA sequence: TGTGCCAGCAGTGACCATCTGGGCTTGACAGATACGCAGTATTTT. Its translation: CASSDHLGLTDTQYF. Variable domain in full (rest from reference TRBV7-9 and TRBJ2-3): DTGVSQNPRHKITKRGQNVTFRCDPISEHNRLYWYRQTLGQGPEFLTYFQNEAQLEKSRLLSDRFSAERPKGSFSTLEIQRTEQGDSAMYLCASSDHLGLTDTQYFGPGTRLTVL.